This T cell receptor (beta chain) derives from a study of T-cell memory formation after mild COVID-19. At the level of the study: Largely, the TCR clusters proved donor specific.

On this clonotype: Its antigen is as yet unknown.

MiXCR, run by TCRdb on the 5' RACE reads, gives a single entry per CDR3 protein. The sample contains roughly 350,000 distinct CDR3 sequences, roughly 13% of which appear only once. The length of the CDR3 is 17 residues. Looked up from germline, CDR1 is LNHNV and CDR2 is YYDKDF (reference sequence). V shed 0 bases, J shed 2 bases, and the junction held 6 bases outside the gene matches. Study-level points and caveats: The study found balanced CD4/CD8 in clones contracting day 15 to 85 and a CD4+ lean in later expanders. Of the contracting clones, CD4+ ones lay mainly in CM and EM, and CD8+ ones in EMRA. Some SARS-CoV-2-responding clones were already detected in memory before infection.

The TCR sequence derives from a man aged 18 to 35 who had mild COVID-19 (a few samples of this study predate the infection). Cell type and time point are not known. The sample comprised PBMCs or a T cell subset sorted from them (not recorded which). The chain carries TRBV15 and TRBJ2-3, with 9 bases that match TRBD2. CDR3 protein: CATSRDRLAGITDTQYF. The CDR3 coding sequence is TGTGCCACCAGCAGAGATCGGCTAGCGGGGATCACAGATACGCAGTATTTT.